The 22 T cell receptor beta chains below come from one sample, sequenced in a study of blood T cell repertoires in COVID-19. Sequenced by immunoSEQ multiplex PCR; TCRdb stores in-frame clones only, minus some. The data hold approximately 31,000 clones, with about 89% observed a single time. Sequencing was done on a sample of peripheral blood. These receptors were obtained from a man between 60 and 70 years old with acute or convalescent COVID-19.

This chain uses TRBV18 with TRBJ2-4, with 7 bases lining up with TRBD2. The ends lost 6 bases at V and 7 bases at J; junction bases unmatched: 9. The CDR3 has 14 residues. Germline V CDR1 and CDR2: KGHSH, LQKENI. CDR3 sequence reads: CASSPRDGRNIQYF. Here the CDR3 DNA reads TGTGCCAGCTCCCCCAGAGACGGGAGGAACATTCAGTACTTC.

The chain links TRBV5-1 to TRBJ2-1, with TRBD2 identical over 8 bases. The V gene's germline CDR1 is SGHRS and CDR2 YFSETQ. With V trimmed by 2 bases and J by 4 bases, 8 bases remained unmatched. The CDR3 spans 16 residues. CDR3 bases: TGCGCCAGCAGCTTAGGGGGGCTAGCGGGTTACAATGAGCAGTTCTTC. This encodes CASSLGGLAGYNEQFF.

The rearrangement joins TRBV6-5 to TRBJ2-1, with 7 bases that match TRBD1. This CDR3 has 14 residues. Per germline, CDR1 MNHEY and CDR2 SVGAGI. The J segment lost 7 bases and the V segment lost 4 bases, leaving 7 bases of the junction unmatched. CDR3 region: CASSLDRVKNEQFF. The CDR3 nucleotides read TGTGCCAGCAGTTTAGACAGGGTGAAGAATGAGCAGTTCTTC.

The chain links TRBV18 to TRBJ2-7, with 11 nucleotides matching TRBD2. Germline V lookup: CDR1 KGHSH, CDR2 LQKENI. CDR3 size: 16 residues. Trimming at V came to 2 bases and at J to 3 bases, leaving 6 bases not matched to a gene. The CDR3 loop is CASSPSGTSGFYEQYV. CDR3 nucleotides: TGTGCCAGCTCACCAAGCGGGACTAGCGGTTTCTACGAGCAGTACGTC.

The CDR3 loop is CASSFSGSDTGELFF. The CDR3 nucleotides read TGCGCCAGCAGCTTTTCCGGGAGTGACACCGGGGAGCTGTTTTTT. The chain uses TRBV5-1 and TRBJ2-2, with a tentative D call TRBD2 (6 bases). Trimming pared 2 bases from V and 3 bases from J, leaving 11 bases between. The germline V gene encodes CDR1 SGHRS and CDR2 YFSETQ. The CDR3 is made up of 15 amino acids. The variable domain in full, completed from reference TRBV5-1 and TRBJ2-2, reads KAGVTQTPRYLIKTRGQQVTLSCSPISGHRSVSWYQQTPGQGLQFLFEYFSETQRNKGNFPGRFSGRQFSNSRSEMNVSTLELGDSALYLCASSFSGSDTGELFFGEGSRLTVL.

V is TRBV15 and J is TRBJ2-3; TRBD2 matches at 9 bases. CDR1 is LNHNV, CDR2 YYDKDF, per germline (reference sequence). CDR3 length: 14 residues. V gave up 3 bases and J gave up 6 bases; unmatched junction bases: 4. The CDR3: CATSRLSGSDTQYF. CDR3 bases: TGTGCCACCAGCAGGCTTAGCGGGAGTGATACGCAGTATTTT.

V usage is TRBV27 and J usage is TRBJ2-5, with 7 bases lining up with TRBD2. Germline CDR1 and CDR2: MNHEY and SMNVEV (reference sequence). The CDR3 loop spans 15 amino acids. The V gene end was trimmed by 3 bases and the J gene end by 4 bases; junction bases not matched to a gene: 8. CDR3 protein: CASSLTTREGETQYF. The CDR3 region has the DNA TGTGCCAGCAGTTTGACCACTAGGGAGGGAGAGACCCAGTACTTC.

The V gene is TRBV11-3, the J gene TRBJ1-2; D not certain. The CDR3 runs 14 residues. Germline loops: CDR1 SGHNT, CDR2 YENEEA. Deletions cut 1 base from V and 0 bases from J, with 6 bases between. CDR3 DNA: TGTGCCAGCAGCTTAGGAGGAACTAACTATGGCTACACCTTC. Translated, it gives CASSLGGTNYGYTF.

The chain joins TRBV4-3 to TRBJ2-7; a possible D gene is TRBD2 (7 bases). CDR1 LGHNA and CDR2 YSLEER come from the germline V gene. The CDR3 covers 14 residues. V lost 3 bases, J lost 11 bases, and 20 bases lay in between. The CDR3 sequence is CASSQSRGGTLKYF. For the CDR3, the DNA is TGCGCCAGCAGCCAGAGCCGCGGGGGCACCCTGAAGTACTTC.

V gene TRBV2 combines with J gene TRBJ1-5; no clear D. CDR1 is SNHLY and CDR2 is FYNNEI in the germline V gene. Trimming cost V 7 bases and J 3 bases, with 10 bases left between them. The length of the CDR3 is 13 residues. CDR3 coding DNA: TGTGCCAGCACGGAGGAGATCAATCAGCCCCAGCATTTT. The encoded protein is CASTEEINQPQHF.

To note about this clone: A read error may account for a junction end that differs from germline. The chain employs TRBV6-5 and TRBJ1-6; D perhaps matches TRBD1 (5 bases). The CDR3 extends over 15 amino acids. Germline CDR1 MNHEY, CDR2 SVGAGI. CDR3 sequence reads: CASSTPGDRAGPGAF. In DNA form, the CDR3 reads TGTGCCAGCAGCACTCCGGGGGACCGGGCGGGCCCAGGAGCCTTT.

Concerning this clone itself: Compared with germline, one end of the junction differs, possibly owing to a read error. The rearrangement links TRBV3-1 (or the pseudogene TRBV3-2) to TRBJ1-5; TRBD1 agrees at 7 bases. This CDR3 comprises 14 residues. Germline CDR1 LGHDT, CDR2 YNNKEL (reference sequence). The CDR3 DNA is TGTGCCAGCAGCCACCGGGACAGCAGTCAGCCCCAGCATTTT. This translates into CASSHRDSSQPQHF.

The CDR3 nucleotides are TGTGCCAGTAGTCAACAGGGGGCAGGCTACAATGAGCAGTTCTTC. Translation: CASSQQGAGYNEQFF. V is TRBV19 and J is TRBJ2-1, with TRBD1 matching over 9 bases. V dropped 5 bases and J dropped 3; count of bases not matched to a gene: 5. The CDR3 is made up of 15 amino acids. Looked up from germline, CDR1 is LNHDA and CDR2 is SQIVND (reference sequence).

The rearrangement uses TRBV5-1 and TRBJ1-3, with 8 bases identical to TRBD1. Trimming took 4 bases from V and 7 from J; bases not matched to a gene: 4. This CDR3 has 13 amino acids. The V gene's germline CDR1 is SGHRS and CDR2 YFSETQ. CDR3: CASSPGGVNTIYF. As DNA, the CDR3 is TGCGCCAGCAGCCCAGGGGGCGTGAACACCATATATTTT.

V usage is TRBV25-1 and J usage is TRBJ1-2, with D perhaps matching TRBD1 (6 bases). The CDR3 is 16 amino acids. Germline V gene lookup returns CDR1 MGHDK and CDR2 SYGVNS. Trimming shortened V by 2 bases and J by 4 bases, and 17 bases separated the two germline ends. CDR3 DNA: TGTGCCAGCAGTGAAACCCGGGGGGGGCGCGGCTATGGCTACACCTTC. It encodes CASSETRGGRGYGYTF.

V is TRBV7-9 and J is TRBJ1-3; D is possibly TRBD1 (5 bases). Trimming pared 4 bases from V and 2 bases from J, leaving 9 bases between. The CDR3 loop spans 14 amino acids. Germline V CDR1 and CDR2: SEHNR, FQNEAQ (reference sequence). CDR3 region: CASSSGGPGNTIYF. The CDR3 nucleotides are TGTGCCAGCAGCTCGGGGGGACCTGGAAACACCATATATTTT.

The chain uses TRBV11-3 and TRBJ1-4, with 7 nucleotides matching TRBD1. Per the germline V gene, CDR1 is SGHNT and CDR2 is YENEEA. The V segment lost 2 bases and the J segment 6 bases; nucleotides outside the gene matches: 6. This CDR3 contains 15 residues. This chain's CDR3 is CASSLMGQLDEKLFF. In DNA form, the CDR3 reads TGTGCCAGCAGCTTAATGGGACAGTTGGATGAAAAACTGTTTTTT. Based on the CDR3 plus reference TRBV11-3 and TRBJ1-4, the full variable domain is EAGVVQSPRYKIIEKKQPVAFWCNPISGHNTLYWYLQNLGQGPELLIRYENEEAVDDSQLPKDRFSAERLKGVDSTLKIQPAELGDSAVYLCASSLMGQLDEKLFFGSGTQLSVL.

The chain uses TRBV11-2 and TRBJ2-1, with D unresolved. The ends were cut back, 1 base at V and 3 bases at J, with 7 bases in the middle. Germline values: CDR1 SGHAT, CDR2 FQNNGV. CDR3 length equals 14 residues. The CDR3 loop is CASSLVSVYNEQFF. DNA of the CDR3: TGTGCCAGCAGCTTAGTGTCGGTCTACAATGAGCAGTTCTTC.

This chain connects TRBV11-3 to TRBJ2-1, with TRBD1 matching 11 bases. J gave up 7 bases and V 4 bases, and 6 bases lay outside the gene matches. Per germline, CDR1 SGHNT and CDR2 YENEEA. This CDR3 spans 15 amino acids. In DNA, the CDR3 is TGTGCCAGCAGCTCGGGACAGGGGGTAGAGAATGAGCAGTTCTTC. Translation: CASSSGQGVENEQFF.

Here the CDR3 DNA reads TGTGCCAGCAGCTCCCGTCGGGAACACGGCGAAGCTTTCTTT. Its translation: CASSSRREHGEAFF. This chain links TRBV7-9 with TRBJ1-1, with D uncertain. The CDR3 is made up of 14 amino acids. Germline CDR1 SEHNR, CDR2 FQNEAQ (reference sequence). Trimming pared 4 bases from V and 8 bases from J, leaving 17 bases between.

V gene TRBV2 combines with J gene TRBJ2-5; a weak D match, TRBD1 (5 bases). The V gene's germline CDR1 is SNHLY and CDR2 FYNNEI. This CDR3 region has 13 residues. V was cut by 4 bases and J by 1 base, with 7 bases left in between. The CDR3 bases are TGTGCCAGCAGTGCACAGGCCCAAGAGACCCAGTACTTC. Its protein is CASSAQAQETQYF.

The chain joins TRBV18 to TRBJ2-3; D is unclear. Between the trimmed V and J ends, which lost 4 bases and 2 bases, there was a span of 10 bases. This CDR3 is 14 amino acids long. Germline V gene data show CDR1 as KGHSH and CDR2 as LQKENI. CDR3 sequence reads: CASSLGAYTDTQYF. CDR3 in DNA: TGTGCCAGCTCACTCGGAGCGTACACAGATACGCAGTATTTT.